The present TCR beta chain was sequenced within a study of cytomegalovirus exposure and HLA in healthy donors. Turning to the study itself: Ancestry clustering placed around four fifths of approximately 370 genotyped donors in the Caucasian-associated cluster.

Points on this clone: Its antigen is still unknown.

Notes on the study in general: It was about 180 TCR beta chains that were listed as cytomegalovirus-associated. TCR beta V- and J-gene trimming was later associated with a missense DCLRE1C variant.

A multiplex PCR was run with 60 Vbeta primers and 13 Jbeta primers. Data came from immunoSEQ multiplex PCR; TCRdb stores just in-frame clones and leaves some out. The profile shows about 160,000 clones, more than 65% of them singletons. The material sequenced was PBMCs. This receptor was obtained from a woman aged 45 to 65 in good health and CMV-seronegative.

The CDR3 here is CASSLGSLETQYF. In nucleotides, the CDR3 is TGTGCCAGCAGTTTGGGGAGCTTGGAGACCCAGTACTTC. The rearrangement links TRBV27 to TRBJ2-5, with TRBD2 as a possible D gene (5 bases). The V end was cut by 3 bases, the J end by 5 bases, with 10 bases between. There are 13 residues in the CDR3. Germline V lookup: CDR1 MNHEY, CDR2 SMNVEV (reference sequence).